Sequencing of this TCR beta chain was carried out in a study of T cell clonality in common variable immunodeficiency. General study findings and limits: Fewer TCRbeta clones were shared among CVID subjects than controls. In common variable immunodeficiency, TCR beta chains reportedly carried fewer deletions and N-nucleotide insertions.

The CDR3 sequence is 15 residues long. Per the germline V gene, CDR1 is SGHVS and CDR2 is FNYEAQ. After removal of 6 bases from V and 2 bases from J, the junction contained 4 bases not matched to a gene. Assay used: immunoSEQ multiplex PCR; TCRdb lists only in-frame clones, some missing. Listed for the sample are fewer than 35,000 clones, none seen a single time. Concerning this clone itself: Antigen: not known. The CDR3 end is not reached by the read, which stops 3 residues before it; the germline J gene fills it in.

The source material was peripheral blood mononuclear cells. The chain recombines TRBV7-6 with TRBJ2-6; the match to TRBD1 covers 7 bases. The TCR sequence derives from a human donor with common variable immunodeficiency. The CDR3 spells CASSSQGAGANVLTF. Partial CDR3 DNA: TGTGCCAGCAGTTCTCAGGGGGCTGGGGCCAACGTC.